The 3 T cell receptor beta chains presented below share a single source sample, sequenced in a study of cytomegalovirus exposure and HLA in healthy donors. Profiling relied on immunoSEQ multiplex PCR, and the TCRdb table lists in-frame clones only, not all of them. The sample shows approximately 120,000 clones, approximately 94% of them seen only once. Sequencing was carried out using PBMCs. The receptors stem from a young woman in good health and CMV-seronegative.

The CDR3: CASSDRQGRYNIQYF. CDR3 nucleotides: TGTGCCAGCAGTGACAGACAGGGGCGATATAACATTCAGTACTTC. The rearrangement uses TRBV6-1 and TRBJ2-4, with 8 bases matching TRBD1. J was trimmed by 7 bases and V by 3 bases; bases with no gene match: 8. Germline V lookup: CDR1 MNHNS, CDR2 SASEGT. The CDR3 extends over 15 amino acids.

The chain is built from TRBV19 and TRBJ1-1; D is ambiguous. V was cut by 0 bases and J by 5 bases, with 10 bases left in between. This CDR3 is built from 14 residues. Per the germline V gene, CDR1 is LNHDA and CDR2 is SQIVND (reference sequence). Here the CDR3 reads CASSIEALGTEAFF. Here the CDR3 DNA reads TGTGCCAGTAGTATAGAAGCCCTCGGGACTGAAGCTTTCTTT.

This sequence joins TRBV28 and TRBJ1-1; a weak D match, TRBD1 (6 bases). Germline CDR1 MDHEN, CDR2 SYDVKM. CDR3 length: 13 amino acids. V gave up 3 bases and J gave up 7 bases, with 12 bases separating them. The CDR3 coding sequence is TGTGCCAGCAGTTTCTCGAGGGGGAATGAAGCTTTCTTT. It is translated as CASSFSRGNEAFF.